The next 32 T cell receptor beta chains were all read from a single sample in a study of cytomegalovirus exposure and HLA in healthy donors. A multiplex PCR was run with 60 Vbeta primers and 13 Jbeta primers. Repertoires were generated with immunoSEQ multiplex PCR, while TCRdb's copy carries only in-frame clones and drops some. The data show approximately 30,000 clones, with approximately 47% seen just once and approximately 2% held by the top ten. Sequencing input: PBMCs. The receptors were sampled from a woman aged 45-59 years in good health and CMV-seronegative.

The rearrangement uses TRBV6-6 and TRBJ2-7; 8 bases are shared with TRBD1. J was trimmed by 3 bases and V by 0 bases; bases with no gene match: 4. Germline CDR1 MNHNY, CDR2 SVGAGI (reference sequence). CDR3 size: 15 residues. DNA of the CDR3: TGTGCCAGCAGTTACTCGACAGGGGCCGGCTACGAGCAGTACTTC. Its translation is CASSYSTGAGYEQYF.

The CDR3 DNA sequence: TGTGCCAGCAGCTTATGGAGGGGGGGGGACAATGAGCAGTTCTTC. Its protein is CASSLWRGGDNEQFF. The chain uses TRBV7-6 and TRBJ2-1; possibly TRBD2 for D (7 bases). Between the trimmed V and J ends, which lost 2 bases and 5 bases, there was a span of 13 bases. The V gene's germline CDR1 is SGHVS and CDR2 FNYEAQ. The CDR3 consists of 15 residues.

The V and J genes are TRBV28 and TRBJ2-7; TRBD2 is a possible D gene (6 bases). Germline lookup yields CDR1 MDHEN and CDR2 SYDVKM. With 8 bases removed from V and 3 bases from J, the gap between germline ends came to 14 bases. The CDR3 length is 13 residues. CDR3: CASRGTAYYEQYF. DNA of the CDR3: TGTGCCAGCCGCGGGACCGCGTACTACGAGCAGTACTTC. Drawing the rest from reference TRBV28 and TRBJ2-7, the complete variable domain is DVKVTQSSRYLVKRTGEKVFLECVQDMDHENMFWYRQDPGLGLRLIYFSYDVKMKEKGDIPEGYSVSREKKERFSLILESASTNQTSMYLCASRGTAYYEQYFGPGTRLTVT.

V gene TRBV11-2 combines with J gene TRBJ1-2; 7 bases are a match to TRBD1. The J segment lost 0 bases and the V segment lost 4 bases, leaving 5 bases of the junction unmatched. Germline lookup yields CDR1 SGHAT and CDR2 FQNNGV. This CDR3 comprises 15 residues. The DNA of the CDR3 is TGTGCCAGCAGCTCACAGGGGAGAGCTAACTATGGCTACACCTTC. It encodes CASSSQGRANYGYTF. The full variable domain, with the rest looked up from reference TRBV11-2 and TRBJ1-2, is EAGVAQSPRYKIIEKRQSVAFWCNPISGHATLYWYQQILGQGPKLLIQFQNNGVVDDSQLPKDRFSAERLKGVDSTLKIQPAKLEDSAVYLCASSSQGRANYGYTFGSGTRLTVV.

This chain joins TRBV6-5 and TRBJ2-3; D not certain. The germline V gene encodes CDR1 MNHEY and CDR2 SVGAGI. Trimming shortened V by 0 bases and J by 0 bases, and 10 bases separated the two germline ends. This CDR3 is built from 16 residues. DNA of the CDR3: TGTGCCAGCAGTTACTCGGGCAGAACCAGCACAGATACGCAGTATTTT. The encoded protein is CASSYSGRTSTDTQYF.

V and J are TRBV2 and TRBJ2-1, with a weak D call TRBD2 (6 bases). In germline, CDR1 is SNHLY, CDR2 FYNNEI. Trimming cost V 5 bases and J 14 bases, with 16 bases left between them. CDR3 size: 12 residues. This CDR3 reads CASSPLGGMKFF. The CDR3 coding sequence is TGTGCCAGCAGTCCCCTTGGGGGGATGAAGTTCTTC.

This clone was recorded once. The chain carries TRBV12-5 and TRBJ2-5, with D possibly TRBD1 on 6 matching bases. CDR3 length: 17 amino acids. Trimming cost V 0 bases and J 5 bases, with 19 bases left between them. CDR1 and CDR2 from the germline V gene are LGHNT and FRNRAP. The CDR3 is CASGLVQGRGIRETQYF. CDR3 DNA: TGTGCTAGTGGTTTGGTACAGGGCAGAGGGATCCGGGAGACCCAGTACTTC.

There are a few counts of this clone. The chain carries TRBV11-1 and TRBJ2-7; 9 bases align to TRBD1. Looked up from germline, CDR1 is SGHAT and CDR2 is FQDESV (reference sequence). The junction had 8 bases not matched to a gene; V was cut back by 5 bases and J by 6 bases. This CDR3 contains 14 residues. The CDR3 protein is CASSRGQGTSEQYF. CDR3 nucleotides: TGTGCCAGCAGCCGAGGACAGGGGACCTCCGAGCAGTACTTC.

This chain joins TRBV28 and TRBJ2-2; D might be TRBD2 (5 bases). The germline CDR1 and CDR2 sequences are MDHEN and SYDVKM. This CDR3 has 18 residues. V gave up 2 bases and J gave up 0 bases, with 16 bases separating them. CDR3 DNA: TGTGCCAGCAGTTTAGTTGTCGGCGGGCCCTCGAACACCGGGGAGCTGTTTTTT. It encodes CASSLVVGGPSNTGELFF.

This sequence joins TRBV5-1 and TRBJ1-6; D uncertain. Deletions cut 0 bases from V and 9 bases from J, with 10 bases between. CDR3 length equals 14 residues. Germline V gene sequence: CDR1 SGHRS, CDR2 YFSETQ. The CDR3 loop is CASSLGERGSPLHF. CDR3 coding DNA: TGCGCCAGCAGCTTGGGAGAACGAGGTTCACCCCTCCACTTT.

This clone has a single count. The chain couples TRBV4-1 to TRBJ1-2; tentatively, D is TRBD1 (5 bases). The CDR3 contains 14 residues. Trimming removed 9 bases at V and 8 bases at J, with 22 bases between. Germline assignment: CDR1 MGHRA and CDR2 YSYEKL. The CDR3 sequence: CASNPQVRSEGYTF. For the CDR3, the DNA is TGCGCCAGTAATCCACAGGTCCGATCAGAGGGCTACACCTTC.

V usage is TRBV10-3 and J usage is TRBJ2-3; 9 bases align to TRBD2. This CDR3 contains 15 residues. J lost 11 bases, V lost 2 bases, and 11 bases had no gene match. CDR1 ENHRY and CDR2 SYGVKD come from the germline V gene. Here the CDR3 reads CAISERSGGPSGQYF. CDR3 bases: TGTGCCATCAGTGAGAGGAGCGGGGGGCCGTCGGGGCAGTATTTT.

Worth noting for this clone: Germline and junction disagree at one end, which may indicate a read error. The sample holds other DNA sequences that translate to the same CDR3. The CDR3, as DNA: TGCGCCATCAGTGGGGGGGATAGCAATCAGCCCCAGCATTTT. This gives the protein CAISGGDSNQPQHF. This chain connects TRBV10-3 to TRBJ1-5; D may be TRBD1 (5 bases). The CDR3 runs to 14 residues. From germline, CDR1 is ENHRY and CDR2 SYGVKD.

CDR3 amino acids: CASGLSGAPGGKLFF. In DNA form, the CDR3 reads TGTGCTAGTGGTTTGAGTGGTGCCCCCGGGGGGAAACTGTTTTTT. The chain joins TRBV12-5 to TRBJ1-4; TRBD1 might be the D (5 bases). V was cut by 2 bases and J by 11 bases, with 18 bases left in between. CDR1 and CDR2 from the germline V gene are LGHNT and FRNRAP. This CDR3 spans 15 amino acids.

The rearrangement links TRBV7-3 to TRBJ2-7; D is uncertain. Between the trimmed V and J ends, which lost 4 bases and 5 bases, there was a span of 12 bases. The CDR3 is made up of 13 amino acids. Germline V gene data show CDR1 as SGHTA and CDR2 as FQGTGA. The chain's CDR3 is CASSSPSSDEQYF. The CDR3 region has the DNA TGTGCCAGCAGCTCACCGTCCTCGGACGAGCAGTACTTC.

The V gene is TRBV12-5, the J gene TRBJ2-3; a possible D gene is TRBD1 (5 bases). Trimming took 7 bases from V and 2 from J, leaving 7 bases between them. The germline gives CDR1 LGHNT, CDR2 FRNRAP. This CDR3 is built from 12 residues. The CDR3 DNA follows: TGTGCTAGTGAGGGGTTCACAGATACGCAGTATTTT. Its translation: CASEGFTDTQYF. The full variable domain, completed using reference TRBV12-5 and TRBJ2-3, is DARVTQTPRHKVTEMGQEVTMRCQPILGHNTVFWYRQTMMQGLELLAYFRNRAPLDDSGMPKDRFSAEMPDATLATLKIQPSEPRDSAVYFCASEGFTDTQYFGPGTRLTVL.

The chain employs TRBV6-1 and TRBJ2-3; maybe TRBD2 (5 bases). With 6 bases removed from V and 0 bases from J, the gap between germline ends came to 7 bases. The CDR3 spans 13 residues. The germline gives CDR1 MNHNS, CDR2 SASEGT. Written as DNA, the CDR3 is TGTGCCAGCAGGGAGGCAAGCACAGATACGCAGTATTTT. Its translation: CASREASTDTQYF.

Only a few counts were recorded for this clone. The chain joins TRBV9 to TRBJ2-5; D ambiguous. Deletions cut 2 bases from V and 2 bases from J, with 4 bases between. Germline V gives CDR1 SGDLS, CDR2 YYNGEE. CDR3 length: 12 residues. CDR3 sequence: CASSVAQETQYF. CDR3 in DNA: TGTGCCAGCAGCGTGGCTCAAGAGACCCAGTACTTC.

Only a few counts were recorded for this clone. The chain combines TRBV14 with TRBJ2-2, with D unresolved. V was trimmed by 4 bases and J by 7 bases, leaving 10 bases between them. Looked up from germline, CDR1 is SGHDN and CDR2 is FVKESK. The CDR3 sequence is 13 residues long. In DNA form, the CDR3 reads TGTGCCAGCAGCCGACACCGATTCGGGGAGCTGTTTTTT. Amino acids: CASSRHRFGELFF.

The rearrangement joins TRBV18 to TRBJ1-2, with TRBD1 identical over 7 bases. The CDR3 has 16 amino acids. CDR1 KGHSH and CDR2 LQKENI come from the germline V gene. The junction had 8 bases not matched to a gene; V was cut back by 0 bases and J by 4 bases. The CDR3 reads CASSPPRNRGSYGYTF. The CDR3 DNA reads TGTGCCAGCTCACCACCGAGGAACAGGGGAAGCTATGGCTACACCTTC.

This clone was seen a handful of times. V is TRBV28 and J is TRBJ1-2; a weak D match, TRBD1 (6 bases). Germline V gene data show CDR1 as MDHEN and CDR2 as SYDVKM. Deletions cut 2 bases from V and 4 bases from J, with 20 bases between. This CDR3 spans 17 amino acids. CDR3 sequence: CASSLESRGARGYGYTF. CDR3 bases: TGTGCCAGCAGTTTAGAGTCCAGGGGCGCCCGGGGCTATGGCTACACCTTC.

This chain uses TRBV27 with TRBJ2-5; 11 bases fit TRBD2. CDR3 length: 19 residues. The junction had 10 bases not matched to a gene; V was cut back by 1 base and J by 0 bases. Germline-derived CDR1 and CDR2 are MNHEY and SMNVEV (reference sequence). CDR3 loop: CASSLFGLAGGGYQETQYF. CDR3 nucleotide sequence: TGTGCCAGCAGTTTATTCGGCCTAGCGGGAGGAGGATACCAAGAGACCCAGTACTTC.

The chain uses TRBV5-6 and TRBJ2-7; TRBD1 agrees at 9 bases. The germline V gene encodes CDR1 SGHDT and CDR2 YYEEEE. The trim removed 4 bases at V and 5 bases at J, leaving 7 bases unmatched. This CDR3 spans 14 amino acids. The CDR3 DNA reads as TGTGCCAGCAGCGGGGGACAGGGACGCGACGAGCAGTACTTC. It translates to CASSGGQGRDEQYF.

The chain joins TRBV4-1 to TRBJ2-4; maybe TRBD1 (5 bases). V lost 0 bases to trimming and J lost 7 bases, with 7 bases between them. This CDR3 is 13 amino acids long. Per the germline V gene, CDR1 is MGHRA and CDR2 is YSYEKL. The CDR3 protein is CASSQEGANIQYF. For the CDR3, the DNA is TGCGCCAGCAGCCAAGAAGGGGCGAACATTCAGTACTTC.

A word on this clone: A read error may produce the germline difference seen at one junction end. The chain recombines TRBV7-9 with TRBJ1-2, with a weak D call TRBD1 (5 bases). The germline CDR1 and CDR2 sequences are SEHNR and FQNEAQ (reference sequence). The CDR3 runs to 13 residues. CDR3 residues: CSSSFRVIYGYTF. The CDR3 nucleotides read TGTTCCAGCAGCTTCAGGGTAATCTATGGCTACACCTTC. Full variable domain (outside the CDR3, taken from reference TRBV7-9 and TRBJ1-2): DTGVSQNPRHKITKRGQNVTFRCDPISEHNRLYWYRQTLGQGPEFLTYFQNEAQLEKSRLLSDRFSAERPKGSFSTLEIQRTEQGDSAMYLCSSSFRVIYGYTFGSGTRLTVV.

Only a few counts were recorded for this clone. This rearrangement joins TRBV5-8 to TRBJ2-5; weak D call: TRBD1 (6 bases). CDR1 and CDR2 (germline): SGHTS, YDEGEE. The germline V and J ends were trimmed by 3 bases and 3 bases, with 12 bases remaining between them. This CDR3 is 14 amino acids long. The CDR3 loop is CASSYRQAKETQYF. The CDR3 region has the DNA TGTGCCAGCAGCTACAGACAGGCTAAAGAGACCCAGTACTTC.

The chain couples TRBV27 to TRBJ2-3; D may be TRBD2 (7 bases). Trimming left V 3 bases short and J 0 bases short, with 22 bases between. The CDR3 runs 19 residues. Germline V gives CDR1 MNHEY, CDR2 SMNVEV (reference sequence). CDR3 sequence (DNA): TGTGCCAGCAGTTTTAGGCAGGGGAGGGGGGACCTAAGCACAGATACGCAGTATTTT. Translated, it gives CASSFRQGRGDLSTDTQYF.

The V gene is TRBV5-8, the J gene TRBJ1-1; D call uncertain. The CDR3 extends over 12 amino acids. CDR1 is SGHTS and CDR2 is YDEGEE in the germline V gene. Trimming shortened V by 4 bases and J by 7 bases, and 11 bases separated the two germline ends. The CDR3 reads CASSLVGGEAFF. In DNA form, the CDR3 reads TGTGCCAGCAGCCTGGTTGGCGGTGAAGCTTTCTTT.

This clone was observed a handful of times. CDR3 nucleotides: TGTGCCAGCAGCCCGGGTGGGGCTAACACTGAAGCTTTCTTT. This gives the protein CASSPGGANTEAFF. The chain employs TRBV28 and TRBJ1-1; D is possibly TRBD1 (5 bases). V was pared by 6 bases and J by 2 bases, with 13 bases between. This CDR3 contains 14 residues. Germline-derived CDR1 and CDR2 are MDHEN and SYDVKM.

The rearrangement joins TRBV30 to TRBJ2-1, with 8 positions matching TRBD2. V lost 7 bases, J lost 0 bases, and 11 bases stayed unmatched. There are 16 residues in the CDR3. CDR1 is GTSNPN and CDR2 is SVGIG in the germline V gene (reference sequence). This CDR3 reads CASRTIRGGSYNEQFF. CDR3 DNA: TGTGCCTCGAGGACCATCCGGGGGGGCTCCTACAATGAGCAGTTCTTC.

This chain uses TRBV7-8 with TRBJ2-7; TRBD2 is a possible D gene (6 bases). Per the germline V gene, CDR1 is SGHVS and CDR2 is FQNEAQ. The CDR3 has 13 residues. Trimming pared 6 bases from V and 5 bases from J, leaving 14 bases between. The DNA of the CDR3 is TGTGCCAGCAGATGGAGGGGCGGGGACGAGCAGTACTTC. This codes for CASRWRGGDEQYF.

The chain carries TRBV27 and TRBJ1-5; D uncertain. Germline V gene lookup returns CDR1 MNHEY and CDR2 SMNVEV (reference sequence). Trimming cost V 0 bases and J 0 bases, with 6 bases left between them. The CDR3 sequence is 15 residues long. The CDR3 loop is CASSLSSHSNQPQHF. The CDR3 DNA sequence: TGTGCCAGCAGTTTATCTAGTCATAGCAATCAGCCCCAGCATTTT.